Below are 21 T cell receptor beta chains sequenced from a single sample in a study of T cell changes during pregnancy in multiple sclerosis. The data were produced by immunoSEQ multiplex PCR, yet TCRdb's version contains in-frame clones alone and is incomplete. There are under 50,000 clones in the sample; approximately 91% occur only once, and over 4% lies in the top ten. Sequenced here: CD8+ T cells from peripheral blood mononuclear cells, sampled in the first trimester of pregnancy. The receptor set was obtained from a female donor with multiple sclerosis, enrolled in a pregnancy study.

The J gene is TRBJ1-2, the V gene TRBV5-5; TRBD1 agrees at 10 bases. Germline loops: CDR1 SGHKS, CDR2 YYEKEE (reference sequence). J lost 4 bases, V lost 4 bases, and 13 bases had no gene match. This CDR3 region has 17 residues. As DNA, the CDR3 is TGTGCCAGCAGCCTCGGACAGGGGGAGTACCGTGGCTATGGCTACACCTTC. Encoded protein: CASSLGQGEYRGYGYTF. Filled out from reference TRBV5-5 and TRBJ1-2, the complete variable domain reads DAGVTQSPTHLIKTRGQQVTLRCSPISGHKSVSWYQQVLGQGPQFIFQYYEKEERGRGNFPDRFSARQFPNYSSELNVNALLLGDSALYLCASSLGQGEYRGYGYTFGSGTRLTVV.

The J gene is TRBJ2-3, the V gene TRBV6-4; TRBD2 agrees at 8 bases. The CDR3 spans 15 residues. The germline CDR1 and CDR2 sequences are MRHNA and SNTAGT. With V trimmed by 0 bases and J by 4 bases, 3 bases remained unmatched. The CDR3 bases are TGTGCCAGCAGTGACTCTAGCGGGGCGTCAGATACGCAGTATTTT. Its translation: CASSDSSGASDTQYF.

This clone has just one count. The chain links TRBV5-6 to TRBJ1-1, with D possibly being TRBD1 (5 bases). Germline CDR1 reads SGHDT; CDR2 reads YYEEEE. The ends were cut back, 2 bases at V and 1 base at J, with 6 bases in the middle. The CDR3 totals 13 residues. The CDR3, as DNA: TGTGCCAGCAGCTTCGGACAGAACACTGAAGCTTTCTTT. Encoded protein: CASSFGQNTEAFF.

The CDR3 protein is CASSQPGGKGTDTEAFF. In nucleotides, the CDR3 is TGCGCCAGCAGCCAGCCTGGCGGGAAGGGGACGGACACTGAAGCTTTCTTT. This chain connects TRBV4-3 to TRBJ1-1, with D maybe TRBD1 (5 bases). V was pared by 3 bases and J by 3 bases, with 20 bases between. The CDR3 has 17 amino acids. Germline V gives CDR1 LGHNA, CDR2 YSLEER.

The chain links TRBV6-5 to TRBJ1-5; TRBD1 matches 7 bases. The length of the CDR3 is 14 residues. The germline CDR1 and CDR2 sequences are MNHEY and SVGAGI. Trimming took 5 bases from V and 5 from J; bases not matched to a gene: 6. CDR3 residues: CASSNYRGDQPQHF. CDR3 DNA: TGTGCCAGCAGTAACTACAGGGGAGATCAGCCCCAGCATTTT.

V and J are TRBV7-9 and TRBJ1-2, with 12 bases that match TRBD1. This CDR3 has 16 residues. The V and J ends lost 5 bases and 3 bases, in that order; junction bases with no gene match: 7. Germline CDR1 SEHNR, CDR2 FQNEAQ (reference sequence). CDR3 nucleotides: TGTGCCAGCAGCCCCCGGGACAGGGGGCTGGACTATGGCTACACCTTC. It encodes CASSPRDRGLDYGYTF.

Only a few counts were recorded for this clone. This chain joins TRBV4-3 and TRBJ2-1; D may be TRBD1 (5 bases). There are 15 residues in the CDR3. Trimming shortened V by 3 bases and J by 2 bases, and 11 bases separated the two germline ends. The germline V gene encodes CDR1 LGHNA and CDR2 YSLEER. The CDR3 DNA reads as TGCGCCAGCAGCCATTCAGGGTCCCCCTACAATGAGCAGTTCTTC. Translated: CASSHSGSPYNEQFF.

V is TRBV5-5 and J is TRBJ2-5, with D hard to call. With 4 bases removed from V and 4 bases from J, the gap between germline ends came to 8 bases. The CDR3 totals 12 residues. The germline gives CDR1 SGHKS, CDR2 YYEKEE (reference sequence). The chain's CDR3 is CASSPFRETQYF. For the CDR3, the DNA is TGTGCCAGCAGCCCCTTCCGAGAGACCCAGTACTTC.

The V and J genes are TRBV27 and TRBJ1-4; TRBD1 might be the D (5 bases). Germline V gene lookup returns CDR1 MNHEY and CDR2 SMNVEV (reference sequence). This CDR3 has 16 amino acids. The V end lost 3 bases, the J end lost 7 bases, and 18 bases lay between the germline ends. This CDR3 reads CASSFEWRGVSEKLFF. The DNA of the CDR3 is TGTGCCAGCAGTTTTGAATGGAGGGGAGTGAGTGAAAAACTGTTTTTT.

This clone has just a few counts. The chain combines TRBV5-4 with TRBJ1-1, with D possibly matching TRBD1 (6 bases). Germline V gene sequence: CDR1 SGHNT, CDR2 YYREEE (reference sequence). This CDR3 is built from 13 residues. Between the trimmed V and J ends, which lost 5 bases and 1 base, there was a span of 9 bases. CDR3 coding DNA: TGTGCCAGCAGACCACAGGGGAACACTGAAGCTTTCTTT. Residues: CASRPQGNTEAFF.

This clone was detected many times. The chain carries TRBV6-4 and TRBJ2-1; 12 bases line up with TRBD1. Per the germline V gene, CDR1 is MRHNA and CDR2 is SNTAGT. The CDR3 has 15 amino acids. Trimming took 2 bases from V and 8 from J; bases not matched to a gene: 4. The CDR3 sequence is CASSDGTGGWDEQFF. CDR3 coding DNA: TGTGCCAGCAGTGACGGGACAGGGGGCTGGGATGAGCAGTTCTTC.

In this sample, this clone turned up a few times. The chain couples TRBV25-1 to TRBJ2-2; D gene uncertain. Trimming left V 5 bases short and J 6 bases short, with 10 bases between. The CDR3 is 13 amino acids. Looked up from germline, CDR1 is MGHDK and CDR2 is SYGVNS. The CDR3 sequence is CASSYRVAGELFF. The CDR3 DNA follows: TGTGCCAGCAGTTACCGGGTGGCCGGGGAGCTGTTTTTT.

CDR3 sequence: CASSPPRQELRGEKLFF. In nucleotides, the CDR3 is TGTGCCAGCAGCCCCCCGCGACAGGAATTGAGGGGTGAAAAACTGTTTTTT. The chain carries TRBV5-5 and TRBJ1-4, with TRBD1 as a possible D gene (6 bases). CDR1 and CDR2 from the germline V gene are SGHKS and YYEKEE (reference sequence). CDR3 length: 17 residues. Trimming stripped 4 bases from V and 7 bases from J, with 23 bases between. The full variable domain, in which reference TRBV5-5 and TRBJ1-4 provide the parts outside the CDR3, is DAGVTQSPTHLIKTRGQQVTLRCSPISGHKSVSWYQQVLGQGPQFIFQYYEKEERGRGNFPDRFSARQFPNYSSELNVNALLLGDSALYLCASSPPRQELRGEKLFFGSGTQLSVL.

In nucleotides, the CDR3 is TGTGCCAGCAGCCAAGTTAGACCGAAAGGGGAAGAGACCCAGTACTTC. Residues: CASSQVRPKGEETQYF. V is TRBV4-2 and J is TRBJ2-5; tentatively, D is TRBD1 (5 bases). Trimming removed 1 base at V and 3 bases at J, with 15 bases between. CDR1 and CDR2 from the germline V gene are LGHNA and YNFKEQ. The CDR3 is made up of 16 amino acids.

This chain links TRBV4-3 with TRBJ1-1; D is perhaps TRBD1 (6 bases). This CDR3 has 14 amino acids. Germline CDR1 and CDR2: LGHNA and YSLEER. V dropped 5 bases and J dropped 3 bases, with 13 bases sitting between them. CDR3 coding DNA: TGCGCCAGCAGCGCACAGGGAGTTGACACTGAAGCTTTCTTT. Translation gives CASSAQGVDTEAFF.

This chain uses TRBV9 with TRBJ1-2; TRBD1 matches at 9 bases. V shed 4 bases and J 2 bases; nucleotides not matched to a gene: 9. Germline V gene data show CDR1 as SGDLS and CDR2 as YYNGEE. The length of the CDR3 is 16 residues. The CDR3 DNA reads TGTGCCAGCAGCCCCACCCGGGACAGGGTGAACTATGGCTACACCTTC. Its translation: CASSPTRDRVNYGYTF.

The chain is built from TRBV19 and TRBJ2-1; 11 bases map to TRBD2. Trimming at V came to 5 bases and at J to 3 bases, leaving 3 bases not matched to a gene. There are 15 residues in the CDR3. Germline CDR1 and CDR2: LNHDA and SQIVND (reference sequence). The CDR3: CASSPGTSGYNEQFF. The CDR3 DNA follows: TGTGCCAGTAGTCCCGGGACTAGCGGCTACAATGAGCAGTTCTTC.

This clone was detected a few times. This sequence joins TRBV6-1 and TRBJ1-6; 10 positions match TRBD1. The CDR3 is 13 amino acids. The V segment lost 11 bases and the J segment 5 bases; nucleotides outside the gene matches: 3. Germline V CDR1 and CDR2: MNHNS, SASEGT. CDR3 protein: CAGGTGDNSPLHF. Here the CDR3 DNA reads TGTGCCGGGGGGACAGGGGATAATTCACCCCTCCACTTT.

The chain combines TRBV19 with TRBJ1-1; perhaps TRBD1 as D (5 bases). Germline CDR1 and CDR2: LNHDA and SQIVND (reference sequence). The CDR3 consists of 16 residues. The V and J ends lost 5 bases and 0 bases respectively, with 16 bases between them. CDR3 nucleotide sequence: TGTGCCAGTAGTCATATTAAAGGGGCCATGAACACTGAAGCTTTCTTT. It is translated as CASSHIKGAMNTEAFF.

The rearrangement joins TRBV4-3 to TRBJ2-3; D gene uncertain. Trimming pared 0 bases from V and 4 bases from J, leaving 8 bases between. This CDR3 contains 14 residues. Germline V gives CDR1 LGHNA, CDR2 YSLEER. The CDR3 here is CASSQDLGADTQYF. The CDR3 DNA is TGCGCCAGCAGCCAAGATCTAGGTGCAGATACGCAGTATTTT.

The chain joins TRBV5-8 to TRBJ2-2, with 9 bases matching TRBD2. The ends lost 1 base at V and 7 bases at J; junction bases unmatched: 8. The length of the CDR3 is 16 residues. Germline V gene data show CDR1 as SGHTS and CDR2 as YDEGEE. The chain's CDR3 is CASSLRAGGLDGELFF. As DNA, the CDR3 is TGTGCCAGCAGCTTGAGAGCGGGGGGATTGGACGGGGAGCTGTTTTTT. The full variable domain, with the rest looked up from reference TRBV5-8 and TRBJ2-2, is EAGVTQSPTHLIKTRGQQATLRCSPISGHTSVYWYQQALGLGLQFLLWYDEGEERNRGNFPPRFSGRQFPNYSSELNVNALELEDSALYLCASSLRAGGLDGELFFGEGSRLTVL.